These T cell receptor beta chains were read from a single sample in a study of blood T cells in healthy people across ages. TCRdb analysed the 5' RACE reads with MiXCR anew, one entry per CDR3 protein. Among 700,000 to 950,000 distinct CDR3 sequences listed, around 40% were seen once. Sequencing was done on a sample of blood. The receptor set was obtained from a woman in her fifties or sixties in good health. CDR3s include the opening cysteine and the closing phenylalanine or tryptophan. D genes are given only for firm matches. Size tells how often a clone was seen (once, few, many) or the class of an expanded clone, and some rows leave it out.

>TRBJ2-1|.|.|TRBV10-3
CAISGSPGTRVSNEQFF
TGTGCCATCAGTGGGTCGCCCGGGACACGGGTTAGTAATGAGCAGTTCTTC
>TRBJ2-1|.|.|TRBV11-3
CASSPQDGARQFF
TGTGCCAGCAGCCCCCAGGATGGCGCCCGGCAGTTTTTC
>TRBJ2-5|.|TRBD2|TRBV20-1
CSARTSGGQKETQYF
TGCAGTGCTCGGACTAGCGGGGGGCAGAAAGAGACCCAGTACTTC
>TRBJ2-1|few|TRBD1|TRBV12-3/TRBV12-4
CASSLQGAVDEQFF
TGTGCCAGCAGTTTGCAGGGGGCAGTCGATGAGCAGTTCTTC
>TRBJ2-1|.|TRBD2|TRBV12-3/TRBV12-4
CASTGTSGDEQFF
TGTGCCAGCACCGGGACTAGCGGCGATGAGCAGTTCTTC
>TRBJ2-3|few|TRBD2|TRBV20-1
CSASSSGPDTQYF
TGCAGTGCTTCCTCTAGCGGCCCAGATACGCAGTATTTT
>TRBJ2-7|few|TRBD1|TRBV6-1
CASSRDREFHEQYF
TGTGCCAGCAGCCGGGACAGGGAGTTTCACGAGCAGTACTTC
>TRBJ1-1|few|.|TRBV12-5
CASGGGPNTEAFF
TGTGCTAGTGGTGGGGGCCCGAACACTGAAGCTTTCTTT
>TRBJ2-1|.|TRBD2|TRBV12-3/TRBV12-4
CASSLDGGAGEQFF
TGTGCCAGCAGCCTCGACGGGGGGGCCGGTGAGCAGTTCTTC
>TRBJ2-1|few|TRBD2|TRBV5-1
CASSAGTSGIPGEQFF
TGCGCCAGCAGCGCAGGGACTAGCGGGATACCCGGAGAGCAGTTCTTC
>TRBJ2-4|few|.|TRBV7-9
CASSLPQNIQYF
TGTGCCAGCAGCCTCCCTCAAAACATTCAGTACTTC
>TRBJ2-5|.|TRBD1|TRBV7-8
CASSSQGGYQETQYF
TGTGCCAGCAGTTCACAGGGGGGATACCAAGAGACCCAGTACTTC
>TRBJ2-5|.|.|TRBV20-1
CSAQPPQGYMMGNEQYF
TGCAGTGCTCAACCGCCACAGGGTTACATGATGGGGAATGAGCAGTACTTC
>TRBJ1-6|once|TRBD1|TRBV2
CARQGQGRSPLHF
TGTGCCAGACAGGGACAGGGACGGTCACCCCTCCACTTT
>TRBJ2-7|once|.|TRBV29-1
CSVSRGASSYERYF
TGCAGCGTATCCCGTGGGGCTAGTTCCTACGAGCGGTACTTC
>TRBJ2-5|few|.|TRBV2
CARSSGTQETQYF
TGTGCCAGGTCATCTGGGACTCAAGAGACCCAGTACTTC
>TRBJ1-1|.|TRBD1|TRBV20-1
CSARDNRGGVYTEAFF
TGCAGTGCTAGAGATAACAGGGGAGGGGTTTATACTGAAGCTTTCTTT
>TRBJ1-5|.|.|TRBV6-2/TRBV6-3
CASSYSSRGINQPQHF
TGTGCCAGCAGTTACTCGAGTAGGGGAATCAATCAGCCCCAGCATTTT
>TRBJ2-1|.|.|TRBV5-1
CASSLLGGGFSYNEQFF
TGCGCCAGCAGCCTATTGGGCGGGGGCTTCTCCTACAATGAGCAGTTCTTC
>TRBJ2-5|.|TRBD2|TRBV3-1
CASNQDVPSGKETQYF
TGTGCCAGCAACCAAGATGTACCTAGCGGAAAAGAGACCCAGTACTTC
>TRBJ1-5|once|.|TRBV7-2
CASSLGIGVNRPQHF
TGTGCCAGCAGCTTGGGCATCGGGGTAAATCGGCCCCAGCATTTT
>TRBJ2-1|.|.|TRBV5-1
CASSPDSSNEQFF
TGCGCCAGCAGCCCGGACAGCTCCAATGAGCAGTTCTTC
>TRBJ2-3|.|.|TRBV12-3/TRBV12-4
CASGSSAPTDTQYF
TGTGCCAGCGGCTCTTCCGCCCCCACAGATACGCAGTATTTT
>TRBJ2-5|.|TRBD2|TRBV7-2
CASSLGGGRASETQYF
TGTGCCAGCAGCTTAGGGGGCGGGAGGGCATCGGAGACCCAGTACTTC
>TRBJ2-7|many|TRBD1|TRBV29-1
CSVELPGQGYEQYF
TGCAGCGTTGAACTCCCCGGACAGGGCTACGAGCAGTACTTC
>TRBJ1-1|many|.|TRBV7-7
CASSPIEVNTEAFF
TGTGCTAGCAGCCCCATTGAGGTGAACACTGAAGCTTTCTTT
>TRBJ2-4|.|.|TRBV11-2
CASSSRHKDTLAKNIQYF
TGTGCCAGCAGCTCGAGACACAAGGACACCCTAGCCAAAAACATTCAGTACTTC
>TRBJ2-5|.|TRBD1|TRBV3-1
CASSQDKGQGTDEQYF
TGTGCCAGCAGCCAAGATAAGGGACAGGGGACCGATGAGCAGTACTTC
>TRBJ1-1|.|.|TRBV5-3
CARSLGGKTTNTEAFF
TGTGCCAGAAGCCTGGGAGGTAAGACCACTAACACTGAAGCTTTCTTT
>TRBJ2-5|many|TRBD2|TRBV7-8
CASSLRLAGDFETQYF
TGTGCCAGCAGCTTGAGACTAGCGGGAGACTTTGAGACCCAGTACTTC
>TRBJ2-5|.|TRBD1|TRBV6-1
CASDNLAGGEGETQYF
TGTGCCAGTGACAACCTCGCAGGGGGCGAAGGGGAGACCCAGTACTTC
>TRBJ2-7|few|.|TRBV20-1
CSARRADSSYEQYF
TGCAGTGCTAGAAGAGCGGATAGCTCCTACGAGCAGTACTTC